Shown below are 30 T cell receptor beta chains from a single sample sequenced in a study of cytomegalovirus exposure and HLA in healthy donors. The PCR employed 60 Vbeta primers together with 13 Jbeta primers. Clones were read by immunoSEQ multiplex PCR, and TCRdb kept only the in-frame ones, dropping some. This sample has approximately 170,000 clones, with roughly 80% found just once. Sequencing was done on a sample of PBMCs. The receptor source for this set is a male donor in good health and CMV-seronegative.

The V and J genes are TRBV30 and TRBJ2-5; D unclear. Germline lookup yields CDR1 GTSNPN and CDR2 SVGIG (reference sequence). V was trimmed by 3 bases and J by 2 bases, leaving 10 bases between them. This CDR3 has 13 residues. The DNA for the CDR3 is TGTGCCTGGAGCCCTGGGCTACAAGAGACCCAGTACTTC. This codes for CAWSPGLQETQYF.

The chain has TRBV7-8 and TRBJ2-1; tentative D call: TRBD2 (7 bases). This CDR3 is built from 17 residues. Germline CDR1 is SGHVS and CDR2 is FQNEAQ. V gave up 5 bases and J gave up 2 bases, with 19 bases separating them. CDR3 amino acids: CASSLTPGAGAYNEQFF. CDR3 nucleotide sequence: TGTGCCAGCAGCCTCACCCCAGGGGCGGGGGCCTACAATGAGCAGTTCTTC.

The genes are TRBV6-5 and TRBJ1-1; TRBD1 matches at 9 bases. The CDR3 totals 13 residues. V dropped 6 bases and J dropped 10; count of bases not matched to a gene: 9. Germline CDR1 reads MNHEY; CDR2 reads SVGAGI. The CDR3 protein is CASRDRGAFSAFF. The CDR3 DNA follows: TGTGCCAGCAGAGACAGGGGGGCCTTTTCAGCTTTCTTT.

This clone was seen only once. The CDR3 protein is CASNLLANTEAFF. CDR3 sequence (DNA): TGTGCCAGCAATTTGTTGGCGAACACTGAAGCTTTCTTT. The gene calls are TRBV6-5 and TRBJ1-1; D is unclear. The CDR3 runs to 13 residues. Trimming pared 7 bases from V and 1 base from J, leaving 10 bases between. Germline assignment: CDR1 MNHEY and CDR2 SVGAGI.

In regard to this clone: This sample also contains other DNA sequences that code for the same CDR3. This rearrangement joins TRBV5-1 to TRBJ2-7, with TRBD1 identical over 7 bases. Germline lookup yields CDR1 SGHRS and CDR2 YFSETQ. There are 13 residues in the CDR3. The V segment lost 3 bases and the J segment 1 base; nucleotides outside the gene matches: 1. DNA of the CDR3: TGCGCCAGCAGCTGGGACAGATCCTACGAGCAGTACTTC. Its protein product is CASSWDRSYEQYF.

This rearrangement joins TRBV6-5 to TRBJ1-2, with 7 bases matching TRBD1. CDR1 is MNHEY, CDR2 SVGAGI, per germline. The CDR3 has 13 residues. V lost 8 bases and J lost 4; bases outside the gene matches: 7. The CDR3 is CASRQGVSYGYTF. CDR3 bases: TGTGCCAGCCGGCAGGGGGTCAGCTATGGCTACACCTTC.

This clone has more than one count but fewer than ten. The chain links TRBV10-3 to TRBJ1-2; no firm D call. The germline V gene encodes CDR1 ENHRY and CDR2 SYGVKD. V lost 0 bases to trimming and J lost 6 bases, with 17 bases between them. CDR3 length: 16 amino acids. The CDR3 spells CAISESAVGQEDGYTF. The CDR3 DNA reads TGTGCCATCAGTGAGTCAGCGGTCGGTCAGGAGGATGGCTACACCTTC.

This clone came up once. The V call is TRBV19, the J call TRBJ2-1, with D possibly being TRBD1 (5 bases). Germline assignment: CDR1 LNHDA and CDR2 SQIVND (reference sequence). The CDR3 contains 15 residues. V shed 5 bases and J shed 0 bases, with 11 bases lying between them. CDR3 coding DNA: TGTGCCAGTAGTGTACAGGTTTACTCCTACAATGAGCAGTTCTTC. This encodes CASSVQVYSYNEQFF.

The V gene is TRBV11-2, the J gene TRBJ2-7, with 11 nucleotides matching TRBD2. CDR3 length: 16 amino acids. V was clipped by 5 bases and J by 1 base; unmatched bases: 7. Germline V gene sequence: CDR1 SGHAT, CDR2 FQNNGV. CDR3 DNA sequence: TGTGCCAGCAGCGCAAATAGCGGGGGGGCGTCCTACGAGCAGTACTTC. It codes for CASSANSGGASYEQYF.

The rearrangement links TRBV15 to TRBJ1-1; no clear D gene. The CDR3 contains 14 residues. Germline V gene lookup returns CDR1 LNHNV and CDR2 YYDKDF (reference sequence). Trimming left V 1 base short and J 1 base short, with 7 bases between. DNA for the CDR3: TGTGCCACCAGCAGAGGAGGGTCGAACACTGAAGCTTTCTTT. It yields the protein CATSRGGSNTEAFF.

The table lists this clone with a few counts. The same CDR3 also results from other DNA sequences found in this sample. The V gene is TRBV4-1, the J gene TRBJ1-3, with D tentatively TRBD1 (5 bases). The length of the CDR3 is 17 residues. In germline, CDR1 is MGHRA, CDR2 YSYEKL. Trimming removed 1 base from V and 1 base from J, with 14 bases in between. The CDR3 reads CASSQGPTGGSGNTIYF. The CDR3 DNA reads TGCGCCAGCAGCCAAGGCCCCACCGGGGGTTCTGGAAACACCATATATTTT.

This clone was picked up one time. V is TRBV13 and J is TRBJ2-3; perhaps TRBD2 as D (5 bases). Trimming removed 2 bases at V and 0 bases at J, with 12 bases between. Germline loops: CDR1 PRHDT, CDR2 FYEKMQ (reference sequence). The CDR3 is made up of 16 amino acids. The CDR3 protein is CASSLSKRRSTDTQYF. DNA of the CDR3: TGTGCCAGCAGCTTATCGAAGCGGAGAAGCACAGATACGCAGTATTTT. Full variable domain (outside the CDR3, taken from reference TRBV13 and TRBJ2-3): AAGVIQSPRHLIKEKRETATLKCYPIPRHDTVYWYQQGPGQDPQFLISFYEKMQSDKGSIPDRFSAQQFSDYHSELNMSSLELGDSALYFCASSLSKRRSTDTQYFGPGTRLTVL.

About this clone: Within the sample, other DNA sequences also encode this same CDR3. The chain combines TRBV5-1 with TRBJ2-7; 9 positions agree with TRBD1. This CDR3 contains 15 residues. Germline CDR1 SGHRS, CDR2 YFSETQ. V shed 3 bases and J 2 bases; nucleotides not matched to a gene: 6. The CDR3 region has the DNA TGCGCCAGCAGCTCGGGACAGGGTCGAGCCTACGAGCAGTACTTC. It translates to CASSSGQGRAYEQYF.

The rearrangement links TRBV5-1 to TRBJ2-7; 9 bases agree with TRBD1. From germline, CDR1 is SGHRS and CDR2 YFSETQ. Losses at the gene ends were 3 bases for V and 3 bases for J; bases not matched to a gene: 1. The CDR3 sequence is 13 residues long. The CDR3: CASSWDRDYEQYF. Here the CDR3 DNA reads TGCGCCAGCAGCTGGGACAGGGACTACGAGCAGTACTTC.

The chain joins TRBV5-1 to TRBJ1-6, with D possibly matching TRBD1 (5 bases). The ends were cut back, 2 bases at V and 10 bases at J, with 10 bases in the middle. From germline, CDR1 is SGHRS and CDR2 YFSETQ. The CDR3 covers 13 residues. CDR3 protein: CASSFREESPLHF. CDR3 bases: TGCGCCAGCAGCTTCAGGGAGGAATCACCCCTCCACTTT.

This chain links TRBV2 with TRBJ1-6; 7 positions agree with TRBD1. The J segment lost 10 bases and the V segment lost 4 bases, leaving 10 bases of the junction unmatched. The CDR3 runs 15 residues. Germline loops: CDR1 SNHLY, CDR2 FYNNEI. In nucleotides, the CDR3 is TGTGCCAGCAGTGGAGACAGGGCCCCTCAATCACCCCTCCACTTT. This encodes CASSGDRAPQSPLHF.

This sequence joins TRBV4-1 and TRBJ1-6, with TRBD1 matching over 9 bases. CDR1 and CDR2 (germline): MGHRA, YSYEKL. The trim removed 4 bases at V and 8 bases at J, leaving 3 bases unmatched. CDR3 length: 14 residues. CDR3 nucleotide sequence: TGCGCCAGCAGCCCGGGACAGGGTTATTCACCCCTCCACTTT. Protein sequence: CASSPGQGYSPLHF.

The chain uses TRBV7-2 and TRBJ1-1, with D possibly TRBD1 on 6 matching bases. Between the trimmed V and J ends, which lost 7 bases and 2 bases, there was a span of 17 bases. The CDR3 has 15 residues. Per the germline V gene, CDR1 is SGHTA and CDR2 is FQGNSA. The CDR3 DNA reads as TGTGCCAGCACCGGGGGGCCAGTAGGAAACACTGAAGCTTTCTTT. Its translation is CASTGGPVGNTEAFF. The full variable domain, completed using reference TRBV7-2 and TRBJ1-1, is GAGVSQSPSNKVTEKGKDVELRCDPISGHTALYWYRQSLGQGLEFLIYFQGNSAPDKSGLPSDRFSAERTGGSVSTLTIQRTQQEDSAVYLCASTGGPVGNTEAFFGQGTRLTVV.

This clone was seen only once. The CDR3 nucleotides read TGCGCCAGCAGCTTGGTCGGACAGGGCAAAGAGACCCAGTACTTC. Its protein is CASSLVGQGKETQYF. V is TRBV5-1 and J is TRBJ2-5; 8 bases line up with TRBD1. The junction had 4 bases not matched to a gene; V was cut back by 0 bases and J by 3 bases. The CDR3 is 15 amino acids. Germline V gene sequence: CDR1 SGHRS, CDR2 YFSETQ.

This clone has more than one count but fewer than ten. The V call is TRBV25-1, the J call TRBJ2-2; D is ambiguous. This CDR3 is 15 amino acids long. The germline V gene has CDR1 MGHDK and CDR2 SYGVNS. The V end lost 7 bases, the J end lost 3 bases, and 15 bases lay between the germline ends. In nucleotides, the CDR3 is TGTGCCAGCACCCCCGCCCGCGGTCACACCGGGGAGCTGTTTTTT. Its protein product is CASTPARGHTGELFF.

This sequence joins TRBV6-1 and TRBJ1-1; no clear D. The CDR3 contains 13 residues. CDR1 MNHNS and CDR2 SASEGT come from the germline V gene. Trimming cost V 0 bases and J 12 bases, with 14 bases left between them. The CDR3 nucleotides are TGTGCCAGCAGTGAAGCGATTGATGGCCCAACTTTCTTT. Translated: CASSEAIDGPTFF.

The J gene is TRBJ2-1, the V gene TRBV2; TRBD2 aligns across 9 bases. The CDR3 length is 15 residues. V lost 6 bases to trimming and J lost 7 bases; unmatched junction nucleotides: 10. Germline V lookup: CDR1 SNHLY, CDR2 FYNNEI. CDR3 region: CASRKGRGGRNEQFF. The CDR3 nucleotides read TGTGCCAGCAGAAAAGGGCGGGGGGGCCGTAATGAGCAGTTCTTC.

The chain has TRBV7-8 and TRBJ2-3; D is unresolved. CDR3 size: 13 residues. The V end was cut by 1 base, the J end by 5 bases, with 7 bases between. Germline-derived CDR1 and CDR2 are SGHVS and FQNEAQ. The CDR3 loop is CASSLGFRDTQYF. CDR3 sequence (DNA): TGTGCCAGCAGCTTAGGTTTTAGAGATACGCAGTATTTT.

This clone was found a few times. This chain joins TRBV10-3 and TRBJ2-2; a possible D gene is TRBD1 (5 bases). CDR3 length equals 17 residues. The V gene's germline CDR1 is ENHRY and CDR2 SYGVKD. Trimming left V 0 bases short and J 5 bases short, with 16 bases between. In nucleotides, the CDR3 is TGTGCCATCAGTGAGTCTGGGGCTAAAGCAGGTACCGGGGAGCTGTTTTTT. Translated, it gives CAISESGAKAGTGELFF.

Points on this clone: At one boundary the junction diverges from the germline segment, which might be a read error. The chain carries TRBV2 and TRBJ2-1; 9 bases are shared with TRBD1. Germline loops: CDR1 SNHLY, CDR2 FYNNEI. The CDR3 runs to 15 residues. Here the CDR3 reads CASALGDRVGNERFF. CDR3 DNA sequence: TGTGCCAGCGCACTGGGGGACAGGGTAGGAAATGAGCGGTTCTTC.

This clone has just a few counts. The chain couples TRBV5-1 to TRBJ2-1; 11 positions agree with TRBD2. The CDR3 has 15 residues. Losses at the gene ends were 0 bases for V and 8 bases for J; bases not matched to a gene: 4. CDR1 is SGHRS, CDR2 YFSETQ, per germline. The CDR3 region is CASSLVLAGGHEQFF. The CDR3 DNA reads TGCGCCAGCAGCTTGGTGCTAGCGGGGGGCCATGAGCAGTTCTTC.

The rearrangement joins TRBV6-5 to TRBJ2-7, with TRBD1 as a possible D gene (6 bases). This CDR3 contains 14 residues. Trimming shortened V by 7 bases and J by 2 bases, and 15 bases separated the two germline ends. CDR1 is MNHEY and CDR2 is SVGAGI in the germline V gene. The CDR3 here is CASNPGHQAYEQYF. Written as DNA, the CDR3 is TGTGCCAGCAACCCGGGACATCAAGCCTACGAGCAGTACTTC.

The chain carries TRBV15 and TRBJ2-1; D is unresolved. Trimming cost V 3 bases and J 8 bases, with 8 bases left between them. The CDR3 contains 12 residues. From germline, CDR1 is LNHNV and CDR2 YYDKDF (reference sequence). The CDR3 DNA reads as TGTGCCACCAGCAGGCGCGCGGATGAGCAGTTCTTC. This sequence encodes CATSRRADEQFF.

The chain carries TRBV5-1 and TRBJ1-4; perhaps TRBD1 as D (5 bases). Germline loops: CDR1 SGHRS, CDR2 YFSETQ. The CDR3 is made up of 14 amino acids. V was clipped by 4 bases and J by 8 bases, with 15 bases between them. CDR3 nucleotides: TGCGCCAGCAGCCGAAGGGGTGACGGGGAAAAACTGTTTTTT. As protein: CASSRRGDGEKLFF.

V usage is TRBV4-1 and J usage is TRBJ2-7; TRBD1 matches at 11 bases. Germline-derived CDR1 and CDR2 are MGHRA and YSYEKL. This CDR3 is built from 16 residues. V shed 3 bases and J 6 bases; nucleotides not matched to a gene: 10. The CDR3 reads CASSHRTGGAPGEQYF. CDR3 sequence (DNA): TGCGCCAGCAGCCACAGGACAGGGGGCGCGCCGGGCGAGCAGTACTTC.